This is a list of T cell receptor beta chains from one sample in a study of blood T cell repertoires in COVID-19. The method was immunoSEQ multiplex PCR; TCRdb's version includes in-frame clones alone and lacks a portion of them. This table holds about 170,000 clones, about 87% found once. Sequencing was carried out using peripheral blood. Receptors were obtained from a woman aged 80 or older with COVID-19, enrolled during active disease. Both conserved end residues are part of each CDR3. Fields, in order: V gene, J gene, clone size, D gene, CDR3 DNA, CDR3 protein. The D gene is left open where the match is weak. Part of the rows lack a size; the others show once, few, many or a class for expanded clones.

TRBV18,TRBJ2-1,NA,TRBD1,TGTGCCAGCTCACCACAGGGGGCCAATGAGCAGTTCTTC,CASSPQGANEQFF
TRBV7-9,TRBJ2-5,NA,TRBD2,TGTGCCAGCAGCTCGACTAGCCACCAAGAGACCCAGTACTTC,CASSSTSHQETQYF
TRBV13,TRBJ2-1,NA,NA,TGTGCCAATACCGGGACTCCTCCCTACAGCTCCTACAATGAGCAGTTCTTC,CANTGTPPYSSYNEQFF
TRBV19,TRBJ2-3,once,TRBD2,TGTGCCAGTAGGGACGCTAGCGGGATACGGGATACGCAGTATTTT,CASRDASGIRDTQYF
TRBV7-8,TRBJ2-7,few,NA,TGTGCCAGCAGCTTCGAGCACGAGCAGTACTTC,CASSFEHEQYF
TRBV12-3/TRBV12-4,TRBJ2-5,NA,NA,TGTGCCAGCAGTTTAGGGGAGCCAGAGACCCAGTACTTC,CASSLGEPETQYF
TRBV6-5,TRBJ1-5,NA,NA,TGTGCCAGCAGGAGGGCCAGCAATCAGCCCCAGCATTTT,CASRRASNQPQHF
TRBV27,TRBJ2-7,NA,TRBD2,TGTGCCAGCAGCTCGGCGGGGGGGACCAACTACGAGCAGTACTTC,CASSSAGGTNYEQYF
TRBV7-2,TRBJ1-5,NA,NA,TGTGCCAGCAGCTTAGTACAGACCAATCAGCCCCAGCATTTT,CASSLVQTNQPQHF
TRBV15,TRBJ2-5,NA,TRBD2,TGTGCCACCAGCCTACGCACAGGGCTAGCGGGAGAGACCCAGTACTTC,CATSLRTGLAGETQYF
TRBV28,TRBJ1-1,NA,TRBD1,TGTGCCAGCAGCTCGGGACAGGGGAACACTGAAGCTTTCTTT,CASSSGQGNTEAFF
TRBV6-5,TRBJ2-7,once,NA,TGTGCCAGCTCCGCTGTTGGCGGGACCTACGAGCAGTACTTC,CASSAVGGTYEQYF
TRBV29-1,TRBJ1-2,NA,NA,TGCAGCGTTGTAAGGGGCTTGGAATATGGCTACACCTTC,CSVVRGLEYGYTF
TRBV3-1/TRBV3-2,TRBJ1-1,NA,TRBD1,TGTGCCAGCAGCCATGGCAGGGGGTTAACTGAAGCTTTCTTT,CASSHGRGLTEAFF
TRBV2,TRBJ1-5,NA,NA,TGTGCCAGCAGTGTCGAAGGGAGCTATCAGCCCCAGCATTTT,CASSVEGSYQPQHF
TRBV28,TRBJ2-7,NA,TRBD1,TGTGCCAGCAGGAGGCAGGGGGCTTACGAGCAGTACTTC,CASRRQGAYEQYF
TRBV4-1,TRBJ2-4,NA,NA,TGCGCCAGCAGCCAAGCAGGGGCCAAAAACATTCAGTACTTC,CASSQAGAKNIQYF
TRBV6-5,TRBJ1-1,once,NA,TGTGCCAGCCCCTCGGGGGGCACTGAAGCTTTCTTT,CASPSGGTEAFF
TRBV4-1,TRBJ2-7,NA,TRBD2,TGCGCCAGCAGCCAAGAGGCCGGGAGGGCCTACGAGCAGTACTTC,CASSQEAGRAYEQYF
TRBV28,TRBJ2-2,NA,NA,TGTGCCAGCAGAGGACAGCTCACCGGGGAGCTGTTTTTT,CASRGQLTGELFF
TRBV12-3/TRBV12-4,TRBJ1-5,NA,NA,TGTGCCAGCAGCCAGGACAGATCTCAGCCCCAGCATTTT,CASSQDRSQPQHF
TRBV15,TRBJ2-5,NA,TRBD1,TGTGCCACCAGCAGCCTCTTGGGACAGGGGGCCCGAGAGACCCAGTACTTC,CATSSLLGQGARETQYF
TRBV7-2,TRBJ2-1,once,TRBD2,TGTGCCAGCAGCTTGGCAGCTAGCGGGAGCGGGCAGTTCTTC,CASSLAASGSGQFF
TRBV14,TRBJ2-1,NA,NA,TGTGCCAGCAGCCAAGTGCTCGGGGGCAATGAGCAGTTCTTC,CASSQVLGGNEQFF
TRBV10-3,TRBJ2-7,NA,TRBD1,TGTGCCATCAGTGACCCCGACCGGGACAGCCCGCCTAACGAGCAGTACTTC,CAISDPDRDSPPNEQYF
TRBV7-2,TRBJ1-4,NA,NA,TGTGCCAGCAGCCCGCATCTCGTCGGCGCGGGTGAAAAACTGTTTTTT,CASSPHLVGAGEKLFF
TRBV10-3,TRBJ2-2,NA,NA,TGTGCCGTGGGCCTCGGAGGAGGAACCGGGGAGCTGTTTTTT,CAVGLGGGTGELFF